This note documents a single T cell receptor beta chain sequence. There is no known antigen for this receptor. Within one base of it there is no much larger clone, and no base qualities were kept. The sample's time point label, decoded: baseline before first vaccination. Vaccinee samples were obtained from the UK trials COV001 and COV002, which included a single-blind randomized controlled phase 2/3 trial of AZD1222 (ChAdOx1 nCoV-19) in healthy adults. Trial participant PBMC samples were collected at day 0 and day 28 after the second dose for TCRbeta chain sequencing. The entry originates in a study of T cell responses to AZD1222 COVID-19 vaccine (dated by TCRdb to about 2021). A note on the overall study: AZD1222 recipients with second doses at about 4 weeks or about 12 weeks were pooled, because spike-specific TCR depth and breadth did not differ between schedules. TCR sequencing covered 233 trial participants: 207 given two doses of AZD1222 and 26 given two doses of MenACWY control vaccine. Enrollment into the trials was organized by age into subgroups of 18-55, 56-69 and 70-plus years, and those subgroups contained approximately 150, 30 and 60 TCR-sequenced participants, respectively. The full study reports these points: Because no samples from the day 14 peak response were available, repertoires could be characterized only after the peak T cell response. The vaccine-associated CD4 TCRs covered the entire spike protein, and the dominant responses fell in regions 160-218 and 743-854. Nearly half of unique spike-specific TCRs reportedly recognized epitopes outside regions mutated in the B.1.351 and B.1.1.7 variants. After two AZD1222 doses, both the breadth and the depth of spike-specific TCRs were significantly higher than at day 0 and than in MenACWY recipients. Participants were mostly white British and included more females than males, and it was suggested by the authors that clonal diversity may have been underestimated. Only five or six AZD1222 recipients were SARS-CoV-2 seropositive at baseline, limiting conclusions about previously exposed vaccinees. The 56-69-year group was small, and its depth increase did not reach significance, likely because of low power.

The CDR3 regions of human TCRbeta chains were analyzed by immunosequencing. The source study handled its data this way. Repertoire TCRs were checked for matches against a reference library of SARS-CoV-2-specific TCRs that had been generated using the MIRA antigen-specificity platform. Breadth meant the fraction of unique TCRs that were SARS-CoV-2-associated, whereas depth meant the fraction of total T cells that were SARS-CoV-2-associated. Using the MIRA data, every spike-specific TCR was mapped to the spike region that the TCR reacted to and assigned to either a CD4 or a CD8 class. Log10-transformed breadth and depth values were compared by one-way ANOVA with Sidak's multiple comparisons tests. The source is immuneACCESS, and TCRdb retained only in-frame sequences with V and J called. Part of the clones is not carried over; for the studies checked, unresolved V genes explain less than half of this, and the remainder is unexplained. V, J and clone size reflect that table, while D and trimming were determined from the DNA. For this sample there are about 160,000 clones; approximately 90% appear just once. The ten largest clones capture roughly 1.6% of the sample.

V lost 0 bases and J lost 4 bases, and the count of bases not matched to a germline gene is 5. CDR1 and CDR2 are drawn from the germline V gene: SGDLS, YYNGEE. Including cysteine and phenylalanine, the CDR3 has 15 amino acids. Of all the DNA, just the CDR3 is kept, 45 bases in frame from base 1. The sequence is built from TRBV9 and TRBJ2-7, with 9 junctional bases fitting TRBD1. The source was peripheral blood, collected on day 0 of AZD1222 vaccination. The sequence came from an adult in good health. The DNA sequence is given as TGTGCCAGCAGCGTAGGAGGGACAGGGCATTACGAGCAGTACTTC. Its protein is CASSVGGTGHYEQYF.